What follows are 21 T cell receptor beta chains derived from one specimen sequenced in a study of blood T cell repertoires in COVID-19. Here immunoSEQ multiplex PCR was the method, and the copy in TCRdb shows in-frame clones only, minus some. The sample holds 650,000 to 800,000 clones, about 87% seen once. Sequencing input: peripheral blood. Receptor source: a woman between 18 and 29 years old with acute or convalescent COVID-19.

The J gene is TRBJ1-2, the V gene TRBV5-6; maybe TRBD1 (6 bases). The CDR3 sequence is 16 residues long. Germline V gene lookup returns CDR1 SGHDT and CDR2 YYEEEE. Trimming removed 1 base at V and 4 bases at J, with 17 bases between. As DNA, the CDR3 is TGTGCCAGCAGCTTGATCCGCCAGGGGTATTTCTATGGCTACACCTTC. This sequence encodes CASSLIRQGYFYGYTF.

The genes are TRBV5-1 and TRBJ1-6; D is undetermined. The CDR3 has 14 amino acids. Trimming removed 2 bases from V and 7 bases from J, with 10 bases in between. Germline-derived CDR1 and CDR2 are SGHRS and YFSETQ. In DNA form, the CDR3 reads TGCGCCAGCAGCTTTTTCGGGGAAAATTCACCCCTCCACTTT. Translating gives CASSFFGENSPLHF.

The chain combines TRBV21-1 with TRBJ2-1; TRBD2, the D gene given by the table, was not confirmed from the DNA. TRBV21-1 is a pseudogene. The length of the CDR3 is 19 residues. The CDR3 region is CASSIRGTDGVRSYNEQFF. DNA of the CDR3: TGTGCCAGCAGCATTAGAGGAACAGACGGGGTACGCTCCTACAATGAGCAGTTCTTC.

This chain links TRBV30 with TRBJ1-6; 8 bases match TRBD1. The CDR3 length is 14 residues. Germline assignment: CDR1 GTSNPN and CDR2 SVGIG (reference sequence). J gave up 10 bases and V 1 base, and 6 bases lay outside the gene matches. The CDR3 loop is CAWSAFGQGSPLHF. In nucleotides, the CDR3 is TGTGCCTGGAGTGCTTTCGGACAGGGATCACCCCTCCACTTT.

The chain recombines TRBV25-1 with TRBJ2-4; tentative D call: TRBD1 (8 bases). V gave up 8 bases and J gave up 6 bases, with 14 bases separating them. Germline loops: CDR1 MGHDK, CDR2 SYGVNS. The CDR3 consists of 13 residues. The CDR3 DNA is TGTGCCAGCGAACAGGGGGGGATAAACATTCAGTACTTC. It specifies CASEQGGINIQYF.

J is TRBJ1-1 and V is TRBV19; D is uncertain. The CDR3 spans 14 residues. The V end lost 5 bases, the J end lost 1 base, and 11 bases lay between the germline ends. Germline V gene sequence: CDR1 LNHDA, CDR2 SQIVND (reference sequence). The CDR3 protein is CASSSMTGNTEAFF. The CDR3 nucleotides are TGTGCCAGTAGTTCGATGACGGGGAACACTGAAGCTTTCTTT.

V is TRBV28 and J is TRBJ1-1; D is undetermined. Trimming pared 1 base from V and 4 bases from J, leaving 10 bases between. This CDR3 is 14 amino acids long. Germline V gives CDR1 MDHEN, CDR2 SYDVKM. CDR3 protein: CASSLSEALTEAFF. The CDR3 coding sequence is TGTGCCAGCAGTTTATCGGAGGCGCTCACTGAAGCTTTCTTT.

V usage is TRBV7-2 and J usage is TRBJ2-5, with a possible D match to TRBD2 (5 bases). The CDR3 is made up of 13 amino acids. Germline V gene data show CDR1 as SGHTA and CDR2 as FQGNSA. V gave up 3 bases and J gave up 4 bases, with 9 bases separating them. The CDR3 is CASSFAGIETQYF. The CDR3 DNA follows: TGTGCCAGCAGCTTTGCCGGGATAGAGACCCAGTACTTC.

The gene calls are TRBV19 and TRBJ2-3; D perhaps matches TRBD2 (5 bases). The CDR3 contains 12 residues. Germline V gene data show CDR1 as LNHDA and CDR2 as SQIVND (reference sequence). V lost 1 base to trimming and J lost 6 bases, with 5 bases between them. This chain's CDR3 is CASSIGGDTQYF. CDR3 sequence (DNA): TGTGCCAGTAGTATAGGAGGGGATACGCAGTATTTT.

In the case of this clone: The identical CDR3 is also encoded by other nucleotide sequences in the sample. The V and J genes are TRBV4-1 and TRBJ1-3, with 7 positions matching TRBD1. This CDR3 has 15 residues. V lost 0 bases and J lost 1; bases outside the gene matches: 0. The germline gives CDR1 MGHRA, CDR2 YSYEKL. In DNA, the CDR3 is TGCGCCAGCAGCCAAGAGACAGGGTCTGGAAACACCATATATTTT. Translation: CASSQETGSGNTIYF.

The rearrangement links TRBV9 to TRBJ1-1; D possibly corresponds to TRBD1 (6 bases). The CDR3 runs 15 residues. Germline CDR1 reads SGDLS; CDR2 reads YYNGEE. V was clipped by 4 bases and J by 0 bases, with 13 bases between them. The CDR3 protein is CASSLGDTLNTEAFF. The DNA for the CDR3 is TGTGCCAGCAGCCTCGGGGACACTTTGAACACTGAAGCTTTCTTT.

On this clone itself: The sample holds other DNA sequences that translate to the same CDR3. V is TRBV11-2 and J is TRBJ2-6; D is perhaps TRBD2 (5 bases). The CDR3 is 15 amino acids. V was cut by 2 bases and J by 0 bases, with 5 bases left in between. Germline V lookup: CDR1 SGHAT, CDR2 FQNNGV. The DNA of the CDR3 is TGTGCCAGCAGCTTACGGGGCTCTGGGGCCAACGTCCTGACTTTC. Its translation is CASSLRGSGANVLTF. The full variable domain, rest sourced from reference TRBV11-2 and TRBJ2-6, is EAGVAQSPRYKIIEKRQSVAFWCNPISGHATLYWYQQILGQGPKLLIQFQNNGVVDDSQLPKDRFSAERLKGVDSTLKIQPAKLEDSAVYLCASSLRGSGANVLTFGAGSRLTVL.

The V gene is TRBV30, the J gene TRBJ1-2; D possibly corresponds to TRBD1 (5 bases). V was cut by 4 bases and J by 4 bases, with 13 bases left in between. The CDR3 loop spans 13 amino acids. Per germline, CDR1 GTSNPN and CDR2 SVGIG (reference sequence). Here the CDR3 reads CAWTGFSAYGYTF. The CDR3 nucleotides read TGTGCCTGGACAGGGTTTTCGGCCTATGGCTACACCTTC.

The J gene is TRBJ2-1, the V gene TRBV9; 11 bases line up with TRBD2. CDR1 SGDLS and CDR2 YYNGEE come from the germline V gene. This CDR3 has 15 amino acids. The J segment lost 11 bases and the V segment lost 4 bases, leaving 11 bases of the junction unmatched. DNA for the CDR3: TGTGCCAGCAGCTCGGGACTAGCGGCTACAATTCAGCAGTTCTTC. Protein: CASSSGLAATIQQFF. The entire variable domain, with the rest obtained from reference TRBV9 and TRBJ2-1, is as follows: DSGVTQTPKHLITATGQRVTLRCSPRSGDLSVYWYQQSLDQGLQFLIQYYNGEERAKGNILERFSAQQFPDLHSELNLSSLELGDSALYFCASSSGLAATIQQFFGPGTRLTVL.

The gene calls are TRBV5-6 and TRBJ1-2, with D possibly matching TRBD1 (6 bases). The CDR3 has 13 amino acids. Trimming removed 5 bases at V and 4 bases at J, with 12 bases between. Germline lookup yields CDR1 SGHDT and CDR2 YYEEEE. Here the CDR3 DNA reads TGTGCCAGCAGATCTGACAGGCCCTATGGCTACACCTTC. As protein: CASRSDRPYGYTF. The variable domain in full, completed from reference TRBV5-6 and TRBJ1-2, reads DAGVTQSPTHLIKTRGQQVTLRCSPKSGHDTVSWYQQALGQGPQFIFQYYEEEERQRGNFPDRFSGHQFPNYSSELNVNALLLGDSALYLCASRSDRPYGYTFGSGTRLTVV.

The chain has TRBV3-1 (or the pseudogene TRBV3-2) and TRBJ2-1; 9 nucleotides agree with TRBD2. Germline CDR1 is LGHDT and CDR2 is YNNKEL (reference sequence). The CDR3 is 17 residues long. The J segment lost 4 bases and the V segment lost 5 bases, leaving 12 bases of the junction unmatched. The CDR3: CASSSRGAGGLYNEQFF. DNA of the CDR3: TGTGCCAGCAGCAGTCGCGGAGCGGGGGGTCTATACAATGAGCAGTTCTTC.

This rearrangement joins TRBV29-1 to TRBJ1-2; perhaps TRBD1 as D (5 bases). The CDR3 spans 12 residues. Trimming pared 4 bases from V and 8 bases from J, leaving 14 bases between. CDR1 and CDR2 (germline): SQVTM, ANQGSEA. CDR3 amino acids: CSVADWGMGYTF. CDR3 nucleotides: TGCAGCGTTGCTGACTGGGGCATGGGCTACACCTTC.

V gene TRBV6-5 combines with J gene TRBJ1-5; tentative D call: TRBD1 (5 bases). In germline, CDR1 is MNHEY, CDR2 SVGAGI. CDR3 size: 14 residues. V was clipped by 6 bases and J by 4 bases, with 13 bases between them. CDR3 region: CASSKTGTNQPQHF. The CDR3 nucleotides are TGTGCCAGCAGCAAAACAGGCACTAATCAGCCCCAGCATTTT.

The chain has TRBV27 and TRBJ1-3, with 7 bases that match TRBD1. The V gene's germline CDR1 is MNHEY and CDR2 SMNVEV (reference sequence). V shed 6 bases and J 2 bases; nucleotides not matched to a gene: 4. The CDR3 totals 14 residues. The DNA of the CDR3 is TGTGCCAGCAGCGTGACAGGGACTGGAAACACCATATATTTT. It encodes CASSVTGTGNTIYF.

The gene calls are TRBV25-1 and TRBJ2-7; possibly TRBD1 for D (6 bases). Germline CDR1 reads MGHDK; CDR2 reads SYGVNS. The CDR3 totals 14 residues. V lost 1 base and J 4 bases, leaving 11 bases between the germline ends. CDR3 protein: CASSESGTTYEQYF. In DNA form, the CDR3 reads TGTGCCAGCAGTGAATCCGGGACAACGTACGAGCAGTACTTC.

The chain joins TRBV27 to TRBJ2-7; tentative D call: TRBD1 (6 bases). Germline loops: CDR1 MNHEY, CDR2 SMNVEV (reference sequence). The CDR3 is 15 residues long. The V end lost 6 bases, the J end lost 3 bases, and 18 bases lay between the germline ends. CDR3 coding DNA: TGTGCCAGCAGAGGGGGATCGTTGGGCTACTACGAGCAGTACTTC. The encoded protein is CASRGGSLGYYEQYF.